The rows below give T cell receptor beta chains drawn from one sample of a study of cytomegalovirus exposure and HLA in healthy donors. The method was immunoSEQ multiplex PCR; TCRdb's version includes in-frame clones alone and lacks a portion of them. The sample shows under 110,000 clones, 75% of them seen only once. Source material: PBMCs. The receptors here all came from a male donor in good health and CMV-seropositive. Each CDR3 is given with its conserved first and last residue. The D gene is left open where the match is weak. Where a row states a size, it is once, few, many or the class of an expanded clone; other rows omit it.

>-|TRBJ2-2|13|-|TRBV12-5
CASAPPNTGELFF
TGTGCTAGTGCCCCTCCTAACACCGGGGAGCTGTTTTTT
>TRBD2|TRBJ2-7|14|once|TRBV6-6
CASGSTSGYDEQYF
TGTGCCAGCGGTTCGACTAGCGGGTACGACGAGCAGTACTTC
>TRBD1|TRBJ2-1|13|-|TRBV5-1
CASSLDGTGVPFF
TGCGCCAGCAGCTTGGACGGGACAGGGGTGCCGTTCTTC
>TRBD2|TRBJ2-3|14|-|TRBV7-2
CASSLGGGLYTQYF
TGTGCCAGCAGCTTAGGGGGGGGACTCTATACGCAGTATTTT
>TRBD1|TRBJ2-7|15|-|TRBV6-1
CASRSTGAPTYEQYF
TGTGCCAGCAGATCCACAGGGGCGCCAACCTACGAGCAGTACTTC
>-|TRBJ1-2|13|-|TRBV7-9
CASPPPGVNGYTF
TGTGCCAGCCCACCCCCGGGGGTTAACGGCTACACCTTC
>TRBD1|TRBJ2-6|18|-|TRBV27
CASSTRTGGPSGANVLTF
TGTGCCAGCAGTACCCGGACAGGGGGGCCCTCTGGGGCCAACGTCCTGACTTTC
>-|TRBJ1-2|16|few|TRBV6-1
CASSATGPHTSVALFF
TGTGCCAGCAGTGCAACAGGGCCCCACACCTCCGTGGCCCTCTTCTTC
>TRBD1|TRBJ2-2|16|many|TRBV4-2
CASSPTGTGNTGELFF
TGTGCCAGCAGCCCGACAGGGACAGGGAACACCGGGGAGCTGTTTTTT
>-|TRBJ1-1|15|-|TRBV6-5
CASSSHPGDNTEAFF
TGTGCCAGCAGTTCCCACCCAGGGGACAACACTGAAGCTTTCTTT
>-|TRBJ2-7|17|-|TRBV30
CAWSGRPHAPRAYEQYF
TGTGCCTGGAGTGGAAGGCCCCACGCCCCGAGGGCCTACGAGCAGTACTTC
>TRBD2|TRBJ2-5|15|-|TRBV4-1
CASSHLAGAQETQYF
TGCGCCAGCAGCCACCTAGCGGGGGCACAAGAGACCCAGTACTTC
>-|TRBJ1-6|14|few|TRBV5-6
CASSLYRARSPLHF
TGTGCCAGCAGCTTGTACAGGGCCCGATCACCCCTCCACTTT
>TRBD2|TRBJ2-7|15|-|TRBV19
CASSIGGTTLREQYF
TGTGCCAGTAGTATAGGAGGGACTACACTTCGAGAGCAGTACTTC
>-|TRBJ1-5|13|-|TRBV30
CAWSVQENQPQHF
TGTGCCTGGAGTGTTCAGGAAAATCAGCCCCAGCATTTT
>-|TRBJ2-7|15|once|TRBV27
CTSRRDPEASYEQYF
TGTACCAGCAGACGAGATCCCGAAGCCTCCTACGAGCAGTACTTC
>-|TRBJ1-6|15|few|TRBV5-8
CASSFRGSFNSPLHF
TGTGCCAGCAGCTTCCGAGGTAGCTTTAATTCACCCCTCCACTTT
>-|TRBJ1-1|14|-|TRBV15
CATSSSGYNTEAFF
TGTGCCACCAGCAGCTCAGGGTACAACACTGAAGCTTTCTTT
>-|TRBJ2-7|17|-|TRBV7-3
CASSLNTVGQRAGEQYF
TGTGCCAGCAGCTTAAATACCGTTGGGCAGCGGGCTGGTGAGCAGTACTTC
>-|TRBJ2-5|14|-|TRBV25-1
CASSSPLAGETQYF
TGTGCCAGCAGTTCCCCGCTAGCCGGAGAGACCCAGTACTTC
>-|TRBJ1-1|13|-|TRBV7-3
CASSFNGNTEAFF
TGTGCCAGCAGCTTTAACGGTAACACTGAAGCTTTCTTT
>TRBD1|TRBJ1-6|18|few|TRBV6-1
CASSERTGRSSYNSPLHF
TGTGCCAGCAGTGAAAGGACAGGGAGGAGCTCCTATAATTCACCCCTCCACTTT
>TRBD1|TRBJ2-2|15|-|TRBV18
CASSRGQGYTGELFF
TGTGCCAGCTCACGAGGACAGGGGTACACCGGGGAGCTGTTTTTT
>TRBD1|TRBJ2-7|15|-|TRBV19
CASSSGTGSFREQYF
TGTGCCAGTAGCTCCGGGACAGGGAGCTTTCGGGAGCAGTACTTC
>TRBD1|TRBJ2-7|14|-|TRBV5-1
CASRAGTETIEQYF
TGCGCCAGCAGGGCCGGGACAGAAACTATCGAGCAGTACTTC
>-|TRBJ1-1|15|-|TRBV18
CASSPPWGDSTEAFF
TGTGCCAGCTCACCACCGTGGGGGGATTCCACTGAAGCTTTCTTT
>TRBD1|TRBJ1-1|17|-|TRBV5-1
CASSLGRGPPVNTEAFF
TGCGCCAGCAGCTTGGGCAGGGGGCCCCCAGTGAACACTGAAGCTTTCTTT
>-|TRBJ2-7|13|-|TRBV29-1
CSVEAAGRGEQYF
TGCAGCGTTGAAGCGGCGGGGCGAGGTGAGCAGTACTTC
>TRBD1|TRBJ2-7|12|-|TRBV18
CASSLDRVEQYF
TGTGCCAGCTCACTTGACAGGGTCGAGCAGTACTTC
>-|TRBJ2-7|15|-|TRBV6-1
CASSTSFTLSGEQYF
TGTGCCAGCAGTACCAGCTTTACCCTCTCGGGAGAGCAGTACTTC
>TRBD2|TRBJ2-5|15|-|TRBV19
CASSRTSGTQETQYF
TGTGCCAGTAGTCGGACTAGCGGGACTCAAGAGACCCAGTACTTC
>-|TRBJ1-6|15|-|TRBV7-2
CASSLRFGYNSPLHF
TGTGCCAGCAGCCTACGTTTCGGGTACAATTCACCCCTCCACTTT
>TRBD1|TRBJ2-1|16|-|TRBV29-1
CSVDGGFGQGYNEQFF
TGCAGCGTTGACGGTGGCTTCGGACAGGGCTACAATGAGCAGTTCTTC
>TRBD1|TRBJ1-3|13|-|TRBV28
CASRTGGGNTIYF
TGTGCCAGCCGGACAGGGGGCGGAAACACCATATATTTT
>-|TRBJ1-1|13|-|TRBV7-3
CASSWDLNTEAFF
TGTGCCAGCAGCTGGGACTTGAACACTGAAGCTTTCTTT
>-|TRBJ2-7|15|-|TRBV7-2
CASSSPQGTRNEQYF
TGTGCCAGCAGCTCCCCTCAAGGAACGAGGAACGAGCAGTACTTC
>-|TRBJ2-5|13|-|TRBV6-5
CASSPTEWETQYF
TGTGCCAGCAGTCCGACTGAATGGGAGACCCAGTACTTC
>-|TRBJ1-1|16|-|TRBV4-2
CASSDPRPGLSKPAFF
TGTGCCAGCAGCGATCCACGACCCGGACTTTCCAAGCCCGCTTTCTTT
>-|TRBJ2-2|13|-|TRBV11-2
CASSFRGGGELFF
TGTGCCAGCAGCTTCAGAGGGGGCGGGGAGCTGTTTTTT
>TRBD2|TRBJ2-7|13|-|TRBV30
CAGKAGASYEQYF
TGTGCCGGGAAAGCGGGGGCATCCTACGAGCAGTACTTC
>-|TRBJ2-3|12|-|TRBV7-6
CASSSTRDTQYF
TGTGCCAGCAGCTCGACTCGAGATACGCAGTATTTT
>-|TRBJ1-1|13|-|TRBV4-3
CAAGRTEDTEAFF
TGCGCCGCCGGGCGGACGGAGGACACTGAAGCTTTCTTT
>TRBD1|TRBJ2-7|13|-|TRBV7-2
CASQDRGSYEQYF
TGTGCCAGCCAGGACAGGGGGTCCTACGAGCAGTACTTC
>TRBD1|TRBJ2-5|16|-|TRBV7-2
CASSFTGTGVQETQYF
TGTGCCAGCAGCTTCACCGGGACAGGGGTTCAAGAGACCCAGTACTTC
>TRBD1|TRBJ2-7|13|-|TRBV30
CAWSGQGAGEQYF
TGTGCCTGGAGTGGACAGGGGGCAGGCGAGCAGTACTTC
>TRBD1|TRBJ2-3|15|-|TRBV9
CASSSGQGRGDTQYF
TGTGCCAGCAGCTCGGGACAGGGAAGGGGAGATACGCAGTATTTT
>TRBD1|TRBJ2-5|15|-|TRBV14
CASSIVYTGVETQYF
TGTGCCAGCAGCATTGTTTATACAGGGGTCGAGACCCAGTACTTC